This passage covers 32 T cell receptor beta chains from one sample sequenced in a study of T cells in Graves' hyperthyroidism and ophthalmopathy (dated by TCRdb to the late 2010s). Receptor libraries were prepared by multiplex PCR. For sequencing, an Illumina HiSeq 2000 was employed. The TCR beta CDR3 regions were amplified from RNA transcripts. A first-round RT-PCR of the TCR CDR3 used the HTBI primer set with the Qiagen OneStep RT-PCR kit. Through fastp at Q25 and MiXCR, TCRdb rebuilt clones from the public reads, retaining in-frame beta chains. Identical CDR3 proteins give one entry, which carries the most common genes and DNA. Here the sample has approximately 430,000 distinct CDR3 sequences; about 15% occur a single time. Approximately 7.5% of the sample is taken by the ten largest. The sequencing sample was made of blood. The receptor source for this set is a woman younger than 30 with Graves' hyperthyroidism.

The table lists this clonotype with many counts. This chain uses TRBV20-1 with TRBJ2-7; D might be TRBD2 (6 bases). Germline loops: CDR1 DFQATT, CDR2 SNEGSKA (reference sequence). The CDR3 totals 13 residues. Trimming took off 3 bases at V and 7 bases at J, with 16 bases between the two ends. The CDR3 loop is CSASPAGLWEQYF. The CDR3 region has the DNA TGCAGTGCTAGTCCAGCGGGTCTTTGGGAGCAGTACTTC.

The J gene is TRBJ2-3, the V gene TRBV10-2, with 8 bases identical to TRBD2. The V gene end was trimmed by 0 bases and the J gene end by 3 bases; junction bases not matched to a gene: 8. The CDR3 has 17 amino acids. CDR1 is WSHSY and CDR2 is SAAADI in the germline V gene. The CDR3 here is CASSESGLGLRTDTQYF. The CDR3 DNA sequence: TGCGCCAGCAGTGAGTCGGGACTAGGTCTCAGGACAGATACGCAGTATTTT.

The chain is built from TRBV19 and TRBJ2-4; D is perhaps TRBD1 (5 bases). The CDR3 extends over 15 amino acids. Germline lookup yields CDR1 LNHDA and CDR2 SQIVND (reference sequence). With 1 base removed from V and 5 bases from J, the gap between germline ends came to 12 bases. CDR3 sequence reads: CASSIGRGRENIQYF. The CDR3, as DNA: TGTGCCAGTAGTATAGGTAGGGGCAGAGAAAACATTCAGTACTTC.

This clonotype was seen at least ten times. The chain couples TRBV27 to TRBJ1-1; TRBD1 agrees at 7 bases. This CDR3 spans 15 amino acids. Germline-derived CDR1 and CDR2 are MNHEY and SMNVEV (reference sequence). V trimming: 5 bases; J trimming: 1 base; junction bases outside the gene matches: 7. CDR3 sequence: CASSTYGTANTEAFF. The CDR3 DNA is TGTGCCAGCAGTACCTATGGGACAGCGAACACTGAAGCTTTCTTT.

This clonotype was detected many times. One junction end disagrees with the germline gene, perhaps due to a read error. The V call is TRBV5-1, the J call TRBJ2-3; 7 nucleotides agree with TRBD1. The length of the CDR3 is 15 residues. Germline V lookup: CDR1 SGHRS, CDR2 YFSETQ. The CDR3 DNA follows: TGTGCCAGCAGCTTAGGAAGGGGGCGCGCAGATACGCAGTATTTT. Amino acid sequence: CASSLGRGRADTQYF. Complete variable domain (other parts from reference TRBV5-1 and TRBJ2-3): KAGVTQTPRYLIKTRGQQVTLSCSPISGHRSVSWYQQTPGQGLQFLFEYFSETQRNKGNFPGRFSGRQFSNSRSEMNVSTLELGDSALYLCASSLGRGRADTQYFGPGTRLTVL.

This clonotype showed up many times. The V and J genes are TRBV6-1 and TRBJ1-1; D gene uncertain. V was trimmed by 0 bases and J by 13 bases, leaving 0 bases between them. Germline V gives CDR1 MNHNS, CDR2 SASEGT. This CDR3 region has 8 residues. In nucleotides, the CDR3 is TGTGCCAGCAGTGAAGCTTTCTTT. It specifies CASSEAFF.

In nucleotides, the CDR3 is TGTGCCAGCAGCTTGGGGACTAGCGGGATATCAGGCACAGATACGCAGTATTTT. Protein product: CASSLGTSGISGTDTQYF. This chain connects TRBV2 to TRBJ2-3; TRBD2 agrees at 13 bases. Losses at the gene ends were 6 bases for V and 1 base for J; bases not matched to a gene: 10. Germline CDR1 reads SNHLY; CDR2 reads FYNNEI. The CDR3 covers 18 residues.

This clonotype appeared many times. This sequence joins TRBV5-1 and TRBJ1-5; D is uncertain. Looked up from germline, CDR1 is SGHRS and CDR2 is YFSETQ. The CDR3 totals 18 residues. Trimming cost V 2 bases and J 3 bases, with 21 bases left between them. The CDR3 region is CASSLRALAGYNNQPQHF. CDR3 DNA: TGCGCCAGCAGCTTACGGGCTTTAGCGGGATATAACAATCAGCCCCAGCATTTT.

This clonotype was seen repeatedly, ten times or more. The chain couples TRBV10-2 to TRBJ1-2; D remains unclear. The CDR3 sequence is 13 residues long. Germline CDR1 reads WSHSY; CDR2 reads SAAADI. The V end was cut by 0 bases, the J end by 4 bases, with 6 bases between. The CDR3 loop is CASSESGSYGYTF. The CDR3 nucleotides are TGCGCCAGCAGTGAGTCCGGATCCTATGGCTACACCTTC.

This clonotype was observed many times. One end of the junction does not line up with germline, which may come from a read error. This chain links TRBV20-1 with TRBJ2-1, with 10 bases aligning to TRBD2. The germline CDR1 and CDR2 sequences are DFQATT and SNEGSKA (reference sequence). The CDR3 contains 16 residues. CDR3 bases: TGCAGAGCTAGCAAGCGGGAGGGCCTAGTATACAATGAGCAGTTCTTC. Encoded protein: CRASKREGLVYNEQFF.

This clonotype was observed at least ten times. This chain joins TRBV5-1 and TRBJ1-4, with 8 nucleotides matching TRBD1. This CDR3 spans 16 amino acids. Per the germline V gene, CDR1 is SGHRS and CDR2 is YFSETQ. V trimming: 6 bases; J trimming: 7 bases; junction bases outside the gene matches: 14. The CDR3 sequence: CASTRTGRSRSEKLFF. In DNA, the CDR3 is TGCGCCAGCACTCGGACAGGGCGGTCTAGGAGTGAAAAACTGTTTTTT. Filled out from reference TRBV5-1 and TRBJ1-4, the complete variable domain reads KAGVTQTPRYLIKTRGQQVTLSCSPISGHRSVSWYQQTPGQGLQFLFEYFSETQRNKGNFPGRFSGRQFSNSRSEMNVSTLELGDSALYLCASTRTGRSRSEKLFFGSGTQLSVL.

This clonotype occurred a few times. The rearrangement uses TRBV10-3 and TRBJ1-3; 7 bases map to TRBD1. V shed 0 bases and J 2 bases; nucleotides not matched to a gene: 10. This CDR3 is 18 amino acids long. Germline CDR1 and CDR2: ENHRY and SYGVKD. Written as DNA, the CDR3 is TGTGCCATCAGTGAGTCGTATTGGGACAGCTCACCTGGAAACACCATATATTTT. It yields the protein CAISESYWDSSPGNTIYF.

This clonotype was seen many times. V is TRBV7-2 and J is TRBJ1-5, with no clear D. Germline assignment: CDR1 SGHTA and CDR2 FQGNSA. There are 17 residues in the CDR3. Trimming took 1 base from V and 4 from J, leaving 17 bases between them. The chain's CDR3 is CASSLVDAPGLNQPQHF. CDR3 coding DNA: TGTGCCAGCAGCTTAGTGGATGCCCCGGGCCTTAATCAGCCCCAGCATTTT.

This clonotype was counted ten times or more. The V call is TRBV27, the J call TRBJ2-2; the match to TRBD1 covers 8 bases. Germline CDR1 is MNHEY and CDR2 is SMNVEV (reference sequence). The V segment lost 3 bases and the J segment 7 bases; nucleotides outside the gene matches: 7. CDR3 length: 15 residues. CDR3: CASSFSRGRIGELFF. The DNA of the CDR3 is TGTGCCAGCAGTTTTTCCAGGGGGCGAATCGGGGAGCTGTTTTTT.

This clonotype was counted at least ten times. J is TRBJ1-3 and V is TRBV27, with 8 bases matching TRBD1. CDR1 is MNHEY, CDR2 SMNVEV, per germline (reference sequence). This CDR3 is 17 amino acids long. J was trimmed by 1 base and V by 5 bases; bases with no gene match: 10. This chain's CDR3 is CASSTRTGKGSGNTIYF. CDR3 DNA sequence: TGTGCCAGCAGTACCCGGACAGGGAAGGGATCTGGAAACACCATATATTTT.

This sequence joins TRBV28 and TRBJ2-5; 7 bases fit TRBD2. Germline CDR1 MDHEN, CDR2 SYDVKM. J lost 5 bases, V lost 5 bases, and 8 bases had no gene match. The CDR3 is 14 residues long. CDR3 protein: CASSLIQGGETQYF. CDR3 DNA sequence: TGTGCCAGCAGTCTGATTCAGGGAGGGGAGACCCAGTACTTC. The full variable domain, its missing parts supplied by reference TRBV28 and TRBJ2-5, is DVKVTQSSRYLVKRTGEKVFLECVQDMDHENMFWYRQDPGLGLRLIYFSYDVKMKEKGDIPEGYSVSREKKERFSLILESASTNQTSMYLCASSLIQGGETQYFGPGTRLLVL.

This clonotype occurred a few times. CDR3 sequence: CASSLETDREYEQYF. CDR3 nucleotides: TGTGCCAGCAGCTTGGAGACGGACAGGGAGTACGAGCAGTACTTC. The rearrangement joins TRBV5-4 to TRBJ2-7; 8 nucleotides agree with TRBD1. The V gene end was trimmed by 0 bases and the J gene end by 4 bases; junction bases not matched to a gene: 6. The CDR3 is 15 amino acids. Germline assignment: CDR1 SGHNT and CDR2 YYREEE (reference sequence).

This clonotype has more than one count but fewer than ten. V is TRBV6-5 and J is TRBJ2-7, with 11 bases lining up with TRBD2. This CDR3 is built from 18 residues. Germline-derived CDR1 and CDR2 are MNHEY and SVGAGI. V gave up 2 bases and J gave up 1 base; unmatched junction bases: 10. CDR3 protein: CASSYARPTSGGSYEQYF. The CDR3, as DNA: TGTGCCAGCAGTTACGCCAGACCCACTAGCGGGGGTTCCTACGAGCAGTACTTC.

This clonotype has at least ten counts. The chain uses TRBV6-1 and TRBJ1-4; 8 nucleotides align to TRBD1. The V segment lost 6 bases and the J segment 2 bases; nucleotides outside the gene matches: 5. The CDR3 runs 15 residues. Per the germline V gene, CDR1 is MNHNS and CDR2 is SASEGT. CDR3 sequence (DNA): TGTGCCAGCAGCCGACAGGGGCGGACTAATGAAAAACTGTTTTTT. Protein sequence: CASSRQGRTNEKLFF.

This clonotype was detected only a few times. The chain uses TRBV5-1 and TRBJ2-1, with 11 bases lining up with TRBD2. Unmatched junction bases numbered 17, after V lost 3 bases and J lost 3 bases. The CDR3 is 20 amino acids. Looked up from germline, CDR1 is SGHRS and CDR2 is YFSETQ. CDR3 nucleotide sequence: TGCGCCAGCAGCTCCGATCGGGCTAGCGGGGGGCAGTACGTCTACAATGAGCAGTTCTTC. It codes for CASSSDRASGGQYVYNEQFF. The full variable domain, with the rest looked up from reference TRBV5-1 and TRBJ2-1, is KAGVTQTPRYLIKTRGQQVTLSCSPISGHRSVSWYQQTPGQGLQFLFEYFSETQRNKGNFPGRFSGRQFSNSRSEMNVSTLELGDSALYLCASSSDRASGGQYVYNEQFFGPGTRLTVL.

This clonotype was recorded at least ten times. The CDR3 DNA follows: TGTGCCAGCAGTGAAGCGGGACAGGGGAACTATGGCTACACCTTC. Amino acids: CASSEAGQGNYGYTF. V is TRBV2 and J is TRBJ1-2; 10 bases fit TRBD1. The CDR3 is 15 amino acids. Looked up from germline, CDR1 is SNHLY and CDR2 is FYNNEI. J was trimmed by 2 bases and V by 0 bases; bases with no gene match: 0.

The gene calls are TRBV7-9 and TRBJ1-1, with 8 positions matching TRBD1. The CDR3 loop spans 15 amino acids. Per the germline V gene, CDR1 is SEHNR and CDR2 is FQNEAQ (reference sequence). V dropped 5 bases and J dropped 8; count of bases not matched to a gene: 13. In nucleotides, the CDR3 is TGTGCCAGCAGCAATCTTGACAGGGGTGAACTGGAAGCTTTCTTT. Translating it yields CASSNLDRGELEAFF.

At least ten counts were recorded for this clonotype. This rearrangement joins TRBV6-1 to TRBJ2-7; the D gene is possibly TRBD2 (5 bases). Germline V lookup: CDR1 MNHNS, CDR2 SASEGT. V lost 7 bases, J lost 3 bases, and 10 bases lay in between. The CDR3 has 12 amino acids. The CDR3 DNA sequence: TGTGCCAGCACCAAGACTAACTACGAGCAGTACTTC. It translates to CASTKTNYEQYF.

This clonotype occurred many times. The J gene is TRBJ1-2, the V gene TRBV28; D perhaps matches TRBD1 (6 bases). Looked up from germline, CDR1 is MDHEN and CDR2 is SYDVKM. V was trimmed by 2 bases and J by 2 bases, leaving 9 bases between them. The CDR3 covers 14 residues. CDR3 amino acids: CASSLKTGNYGYTF. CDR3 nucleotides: TGTGCCAGCAGTTTAAAGACAGGAAACTATGGCTACACCTTC.

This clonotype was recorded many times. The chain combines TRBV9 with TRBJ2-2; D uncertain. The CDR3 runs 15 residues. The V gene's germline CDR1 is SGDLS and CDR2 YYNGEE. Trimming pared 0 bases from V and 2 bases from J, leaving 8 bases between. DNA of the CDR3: TGTGCCAGCAGCGTAGCGGCGTTAAACACCGGGGAGCTGTTTTTT. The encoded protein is CASSVAALNTGELFF.

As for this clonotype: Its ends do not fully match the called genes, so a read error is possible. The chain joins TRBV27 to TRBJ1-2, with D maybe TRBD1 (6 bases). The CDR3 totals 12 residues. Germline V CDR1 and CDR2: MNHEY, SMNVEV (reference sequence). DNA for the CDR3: TGCGCCAGCAAGTGGACAGACTATGGCTACACCTTC. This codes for CASKWTDYGYTF.

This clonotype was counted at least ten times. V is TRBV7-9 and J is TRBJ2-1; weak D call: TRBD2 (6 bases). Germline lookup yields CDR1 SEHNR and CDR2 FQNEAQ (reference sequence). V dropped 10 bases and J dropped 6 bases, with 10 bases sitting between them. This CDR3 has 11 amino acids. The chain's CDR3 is CATAEGNEQFF. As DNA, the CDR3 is TGTGCCACCGCGGAGGGCAATGAGCAGTTCTTC.

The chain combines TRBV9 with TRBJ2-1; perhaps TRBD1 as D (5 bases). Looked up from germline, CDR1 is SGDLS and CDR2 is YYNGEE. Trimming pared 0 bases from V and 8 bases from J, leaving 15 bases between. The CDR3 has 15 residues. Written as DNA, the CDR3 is TGTGCCAGCAGCGTAGTGCGAGTAGGGGCGGATGAGCAGTTCTTC. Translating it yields CASSVVRVGADEQFF.

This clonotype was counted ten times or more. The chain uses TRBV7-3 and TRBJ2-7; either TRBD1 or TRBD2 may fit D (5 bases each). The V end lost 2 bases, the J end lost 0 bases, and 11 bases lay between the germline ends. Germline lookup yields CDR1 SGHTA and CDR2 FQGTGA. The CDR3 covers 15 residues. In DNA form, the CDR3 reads TGTGCCAGCAGCTTATGGGGACGGACCTCCTACGAGCAGTACTTC. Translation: CASSLWGRTSYEQYF.

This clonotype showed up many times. The CDR3 nucleotides read TGCAGTGCGGAGATCCAAGAGACCCAGTACTTC. It yields the protein CSAEIQETQYF. The chain recombines TRBV20-1 with TRBJ2-5; no clear D. CDR3 length: 11 residues. The ends were cut back, 6 bases at V and 1 base at J, with 6 bases in the middle. CDR1 DFQATT and CDR2 SNEGSKA come from the germline V gene (reference sequence).

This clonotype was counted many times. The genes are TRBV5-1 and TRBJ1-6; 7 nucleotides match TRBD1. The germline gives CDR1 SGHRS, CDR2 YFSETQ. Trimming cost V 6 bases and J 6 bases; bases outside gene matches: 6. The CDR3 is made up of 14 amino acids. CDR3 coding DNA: TGCGCCAGCAACCCCGGGACAGCTAATTCACCCCTCCACTTT. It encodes CASNPGTANSPLHF. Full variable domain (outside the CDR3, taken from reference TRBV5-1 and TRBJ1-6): KAGVTQTPRYLIKTRGQQVTLSCSPISGHRSVSWYQQTPGQGLQFLFEYFSETQRNKGNFPGRFSGRQFSNSRSEMNVSTLELGDSALYLCASNPGTANSPLHFGNGTRLTVT.

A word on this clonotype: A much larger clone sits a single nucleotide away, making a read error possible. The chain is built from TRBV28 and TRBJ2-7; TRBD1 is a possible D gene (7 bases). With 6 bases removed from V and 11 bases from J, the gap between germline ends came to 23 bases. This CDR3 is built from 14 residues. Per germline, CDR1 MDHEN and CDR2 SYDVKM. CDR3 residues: CASRFRQGGWEKYF. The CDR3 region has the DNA TGTGCCAGCAGGTTTCGTCAGGGGGGTTGGGAGAAGTACTTC.